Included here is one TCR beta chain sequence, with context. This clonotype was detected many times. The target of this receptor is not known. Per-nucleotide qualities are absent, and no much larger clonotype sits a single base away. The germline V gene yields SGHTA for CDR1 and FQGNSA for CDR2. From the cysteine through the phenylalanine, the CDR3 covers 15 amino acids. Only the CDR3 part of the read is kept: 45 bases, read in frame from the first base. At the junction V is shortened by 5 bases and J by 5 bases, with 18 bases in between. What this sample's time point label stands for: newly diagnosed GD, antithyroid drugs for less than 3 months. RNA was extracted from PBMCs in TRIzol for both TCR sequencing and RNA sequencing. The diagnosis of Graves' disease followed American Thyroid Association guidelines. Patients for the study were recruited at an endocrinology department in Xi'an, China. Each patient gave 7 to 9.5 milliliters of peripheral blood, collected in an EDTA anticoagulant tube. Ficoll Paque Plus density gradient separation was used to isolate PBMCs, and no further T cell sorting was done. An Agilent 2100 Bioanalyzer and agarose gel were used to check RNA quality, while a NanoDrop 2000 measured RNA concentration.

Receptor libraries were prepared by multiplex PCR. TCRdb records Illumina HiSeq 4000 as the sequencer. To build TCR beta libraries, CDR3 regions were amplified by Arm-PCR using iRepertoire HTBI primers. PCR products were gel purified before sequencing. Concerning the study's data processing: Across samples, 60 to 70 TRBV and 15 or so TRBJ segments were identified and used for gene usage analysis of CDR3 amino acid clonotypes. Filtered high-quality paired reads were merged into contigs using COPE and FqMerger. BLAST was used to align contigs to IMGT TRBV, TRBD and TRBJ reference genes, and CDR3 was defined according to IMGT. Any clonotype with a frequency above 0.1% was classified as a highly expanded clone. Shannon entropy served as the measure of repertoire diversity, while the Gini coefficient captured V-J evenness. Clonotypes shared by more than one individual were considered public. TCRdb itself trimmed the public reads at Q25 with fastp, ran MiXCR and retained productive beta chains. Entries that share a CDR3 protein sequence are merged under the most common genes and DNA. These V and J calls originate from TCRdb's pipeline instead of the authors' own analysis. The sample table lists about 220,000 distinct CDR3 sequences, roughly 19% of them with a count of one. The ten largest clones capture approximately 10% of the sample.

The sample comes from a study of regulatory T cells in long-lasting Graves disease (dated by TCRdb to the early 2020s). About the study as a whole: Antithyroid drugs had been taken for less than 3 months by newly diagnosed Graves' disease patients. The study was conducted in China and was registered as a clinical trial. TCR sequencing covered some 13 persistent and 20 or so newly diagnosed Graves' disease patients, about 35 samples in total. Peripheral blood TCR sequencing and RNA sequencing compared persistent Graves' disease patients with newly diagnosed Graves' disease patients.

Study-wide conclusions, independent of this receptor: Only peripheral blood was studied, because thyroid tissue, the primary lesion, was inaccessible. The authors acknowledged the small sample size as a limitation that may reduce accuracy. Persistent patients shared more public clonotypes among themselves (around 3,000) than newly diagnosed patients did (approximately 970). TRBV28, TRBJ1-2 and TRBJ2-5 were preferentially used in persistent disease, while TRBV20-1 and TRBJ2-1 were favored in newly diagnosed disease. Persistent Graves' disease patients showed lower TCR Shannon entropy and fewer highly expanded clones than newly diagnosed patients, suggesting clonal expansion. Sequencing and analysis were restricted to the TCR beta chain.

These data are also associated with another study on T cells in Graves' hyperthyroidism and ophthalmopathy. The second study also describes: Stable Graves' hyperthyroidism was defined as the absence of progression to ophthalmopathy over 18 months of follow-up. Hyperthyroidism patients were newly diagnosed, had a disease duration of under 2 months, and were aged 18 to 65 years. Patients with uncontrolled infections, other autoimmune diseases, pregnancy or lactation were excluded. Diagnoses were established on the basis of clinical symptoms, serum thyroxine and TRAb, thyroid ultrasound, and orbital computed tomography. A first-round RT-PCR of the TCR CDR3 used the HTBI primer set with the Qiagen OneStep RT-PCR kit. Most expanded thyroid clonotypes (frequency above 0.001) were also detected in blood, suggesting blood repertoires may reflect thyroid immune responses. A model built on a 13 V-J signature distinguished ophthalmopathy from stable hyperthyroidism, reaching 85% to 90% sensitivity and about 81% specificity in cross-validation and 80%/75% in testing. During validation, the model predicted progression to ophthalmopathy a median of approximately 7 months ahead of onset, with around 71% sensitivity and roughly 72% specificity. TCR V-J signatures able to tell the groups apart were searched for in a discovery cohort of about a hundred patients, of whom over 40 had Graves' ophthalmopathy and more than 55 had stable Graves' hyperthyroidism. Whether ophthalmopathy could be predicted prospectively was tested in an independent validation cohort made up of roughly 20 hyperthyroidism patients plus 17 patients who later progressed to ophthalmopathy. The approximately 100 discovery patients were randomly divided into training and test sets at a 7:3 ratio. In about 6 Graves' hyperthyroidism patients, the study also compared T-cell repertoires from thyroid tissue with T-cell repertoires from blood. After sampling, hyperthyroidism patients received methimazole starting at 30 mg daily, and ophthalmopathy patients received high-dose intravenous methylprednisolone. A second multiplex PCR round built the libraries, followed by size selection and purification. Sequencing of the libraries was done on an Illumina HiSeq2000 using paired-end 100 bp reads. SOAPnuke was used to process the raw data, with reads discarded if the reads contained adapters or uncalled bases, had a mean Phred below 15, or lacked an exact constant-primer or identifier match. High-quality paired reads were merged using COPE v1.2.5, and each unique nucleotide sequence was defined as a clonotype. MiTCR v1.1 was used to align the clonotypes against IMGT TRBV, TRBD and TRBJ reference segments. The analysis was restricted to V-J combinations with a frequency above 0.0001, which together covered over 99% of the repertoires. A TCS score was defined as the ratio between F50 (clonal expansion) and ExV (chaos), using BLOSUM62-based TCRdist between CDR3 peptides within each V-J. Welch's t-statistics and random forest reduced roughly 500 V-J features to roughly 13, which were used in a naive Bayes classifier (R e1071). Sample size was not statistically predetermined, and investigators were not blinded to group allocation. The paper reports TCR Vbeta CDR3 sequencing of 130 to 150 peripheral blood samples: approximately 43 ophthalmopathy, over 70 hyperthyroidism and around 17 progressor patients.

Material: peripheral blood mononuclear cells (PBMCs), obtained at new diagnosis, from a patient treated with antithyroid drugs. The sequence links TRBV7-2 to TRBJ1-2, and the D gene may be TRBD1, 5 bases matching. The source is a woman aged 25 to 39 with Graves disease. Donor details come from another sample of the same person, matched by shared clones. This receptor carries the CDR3 CASSQRDFRKYGYTF. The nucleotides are TGTGCCAGCAGCCAAAGGGACTTCAGAAAATATGGCTACACCTTC.